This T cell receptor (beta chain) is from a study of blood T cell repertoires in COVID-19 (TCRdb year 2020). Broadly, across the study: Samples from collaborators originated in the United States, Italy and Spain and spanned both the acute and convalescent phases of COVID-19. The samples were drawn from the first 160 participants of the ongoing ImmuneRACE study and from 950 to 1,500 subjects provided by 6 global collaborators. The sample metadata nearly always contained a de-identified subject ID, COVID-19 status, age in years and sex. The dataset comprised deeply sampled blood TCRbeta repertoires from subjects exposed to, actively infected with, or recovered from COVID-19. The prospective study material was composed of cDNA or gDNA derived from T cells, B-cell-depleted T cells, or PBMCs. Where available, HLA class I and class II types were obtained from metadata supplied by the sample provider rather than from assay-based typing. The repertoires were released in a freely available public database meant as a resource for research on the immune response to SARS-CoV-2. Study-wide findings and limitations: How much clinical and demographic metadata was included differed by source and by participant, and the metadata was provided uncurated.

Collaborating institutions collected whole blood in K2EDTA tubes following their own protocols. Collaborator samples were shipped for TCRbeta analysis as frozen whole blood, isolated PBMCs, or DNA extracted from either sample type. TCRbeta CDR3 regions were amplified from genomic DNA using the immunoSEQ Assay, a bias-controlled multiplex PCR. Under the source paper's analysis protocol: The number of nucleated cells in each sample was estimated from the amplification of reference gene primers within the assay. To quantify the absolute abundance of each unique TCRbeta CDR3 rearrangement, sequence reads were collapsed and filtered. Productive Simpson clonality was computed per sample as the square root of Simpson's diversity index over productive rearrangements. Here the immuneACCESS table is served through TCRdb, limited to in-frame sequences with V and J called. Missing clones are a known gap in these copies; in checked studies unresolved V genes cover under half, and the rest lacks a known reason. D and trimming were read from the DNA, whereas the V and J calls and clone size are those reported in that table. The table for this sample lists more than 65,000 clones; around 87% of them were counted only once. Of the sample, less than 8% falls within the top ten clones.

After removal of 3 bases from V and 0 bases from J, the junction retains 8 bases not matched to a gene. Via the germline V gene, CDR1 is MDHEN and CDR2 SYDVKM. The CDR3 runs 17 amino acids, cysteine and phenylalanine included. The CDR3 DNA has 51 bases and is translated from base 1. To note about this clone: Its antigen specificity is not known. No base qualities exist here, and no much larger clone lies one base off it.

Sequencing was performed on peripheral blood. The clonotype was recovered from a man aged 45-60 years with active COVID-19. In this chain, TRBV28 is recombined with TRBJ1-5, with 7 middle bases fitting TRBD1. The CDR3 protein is CASSFSGTEYSNQPQHF. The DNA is TGTGCCAGCAGTTTCTCTGGGACAGAGTATAGCAATCAGCCCCAGCATTTT.